These 13 T cell receptor beta chains came from one sample sequenced in a study of T-cell memory formation after mild COVID-19. TCRdb called the 5' RACE reads again in MiXCR, with one record for every CDR3 protein. The data hold 200,000 to 250,000 distinct CDR3 sequences, with more than 8% observed a single time. The sequenced sample was PBMCs or a T cell subset sorted from them (not recorded which). Receptors were obtained from a man aged 18 to 29 who had mild COVID-19 (a few samples of this study predate the infection). Cell type and time point are not known.

The chain is built from TRBV6-5 and TRBJ1-2; 8 bases fit TRBD1. V was pared by 6 bases and J by 5 bases, with 8 bases of the junction left unmatched. This CDR3 has 14 amino acids. Looked up from germline, CDR1 is MNHEY and CDR2 is SVGAGI. CDR3 amino acids: CASRRLRGRYGYTF. The CDR3 DNA reads TGTGCCAGCAGACGACTCAGGGGGCGATATGGCTACACCTTC.

The chain employs TRBV7-9 and TRBJ2-5, with D perhaps being TRBD1 or TRBD2 (5 bases each). Germline assignment: CDR1 SEHNR and CDR2 FQNEAQ (reference sequence). The CDR3 loop spans 15 amino acids. V lost 2 bases and J lost 3, with 13 bases in between. The CDR3 sequence: CASSLTGTGKETQYF. Written as DNA, the CDR3 is TGTGCCAGCAGCTTAACCGGGACCGGTAAAGAGACCCAGTACTTC.

This clonotype was seen repeatedly, ten times or more. This chain links TRBV7-3 with TRBJ2-1; TRBD1 aligns across 9 bases. CDR1 is SGHTA, CDR2 FQGTGA, per germline. This CDR3 has 15 amino acids. V gave up 4 bases and J gave up 5 bases; unmatched junction bases: 6. Here the CDR3 DNA reads TGTGCCAGCAGCTCGGACAGGGGAGTAAACAATGAGCAGTTCTTC. It is translated as CASSSDRGVNNEQFF.

The sample holds a few counts of this clonotype. V gene TRBV28 combines with J gene TRBJ1-3, with a possible D match to TRBD1 (6 bases). Germline assignment: CDR1 MDHEN and CDR2 SYDVKM. The CDR3 extends over 14 amino acids. V was pared by 7 bases and J by 4 bases, with 14 bases between. The CDR3 sequence is CASIYQGNGNTIYF. CDR3 DNA sequence: TGTGCCAGCATATACCAGGGGAACGGAAACACCATATATTTT. The variable domain in full, completed from reference TRBV28 and TRBJ1-3, reads DVKVTQSSRYLVKRTGEKVFLECVQDMDHENMFWYRQDPGLGLRLIYFSYDVKMKEKGDIPEGYSVSREKKERFSLILESASTNQTSMYLCASIYQGNGNTIYFGEGSWLTVV.

This clonotype has only a few counts. V gene TRBV11-2 combines with J gene TRBJ2-3; D uncertain. CDR1 SGHAT and CDR2 FQNNGV come from the germline V gene. This CDR3 contains 15 residues. V lost 3 bases and J 3 bases, leaving 13 bases between the germline ends. The CDR3 here is CASSFAALGTDTQYF. CDR3 nucleotides: TGTGCCAGCAGCTTCGCAGCATTAGGTACAGATACGCAGTATTTT.

This clonotype was detected ten times or more. V gene TRBV5-5 combines with J gene TRBJ2-3; a possible D gene is TRBD2 (5 bases). This CDR3 contains 14 residues. The germline CDR1 and CDR2 sequences are SGHKS and YYEKEE (reference sequence). The V and J ends lost 2 bases and 2 bases respectively, with 9 bases between them. In DNA, the CDR3 is TGTGCCAGCAGCTTCGGGGAAGTCACAGATACGCAGTATTTT. Amino acid sequence: CASSFGEVTDTQYF.

At least ten counts were recorded for this clonotype. V is TRBV9 and J is TRBJ1-1; unclear D gene. V gave up 4 bases and J gave up 2 bases, with 12 bases separating them. The CDR3 loop spans 14 amino acids. Germline CDR1 and CDR2: SGDLS and YYNGEE. CDR3 in amino acids: CASSPRVGNTEAFF. The CDR3 DNA follows: TGTGCCAGCAGCCCCCGAGTGGGCAACACTGAAGCTTTCTTT.

This clonotype has a count of ten or more. The gene calls are TRBV29-1 and TRBJ2-1, with TRBD1 matching over 9 bases. Trimming at V came to 4 bases and at J to 5 bases, leaving 3 bases not matched to a gene. The CDR3 has 13 residues. CDR1 SQVTM and CDR2 ANQGSEA come from the germline V gene. In DNA, the CDR3 is TGCAGCGTTGGGGGACAGGGACACAATGAGCAGTTCTTC. Translation gives CSVGGQGHNEQFF.

The rearrangement joins TRBV6-6 to TRBJ1-1, with D unclear. CDR1 MNHNY and CDR2 SVGAGI come from the germline V gene (reference sequence). There are 15 residues in the CDR3. Deletions cut 2 bases from V and 1 base from J, with 11 bases between. Here the CDR3 reads CASSYSGQKNTEAFF. The DNA for the CDR3 is TGTGCCAGCAGTTACAGCGGGCAGAAGAACACTGAAGCTTTCTTT.

This clonotype was counted between two and nine times. The chain couples TRBV29-1 to TRBJ2-3; TRBD2 might be the D (5 bases). The CDR3 length is 14 residues. V dropped 3 bases and J dropped 0 bases, with 10 bases sitting between them. Germline CDR1 is SQVTM and CDR2 is ANQGSEA. CDR3 sequence: CSVERVPSTDTQYF. The CDR3 region has the DNA TGCAGCGTTGAGAGGGTGCCGAGCACAGATACGCAGTATTTT.

A remark on this clonotype: One end of the junction is discordant with germline, which a read error may explain. The chain couples TRBV5-5 to TRBJ2-2, with D possibly being TRBD2 (6 bases). The V gene's germline CDR1 is SGHKS and CDR2 YYEKEE (reference sequence). The CDR3 has 14 amino acids. The CDR3 DNA reads as TGTGCCAGCAGTTTGGGCGGGGACACCGGGGAGCTGTTTTTT. Amino acid sequence: CASSLGGDTGELFF.

This clonotype was detected a few times. This sequence joins TRBV19 and TRBJ2-5; TRBD2 might be the D (7 bases). Germline CDR1 reads LNHDA; CDR2 reads SQIVND (reference sequence). The CDR3 runs to 15 residues. Trimming stripped 6 bases from V and 4 bases from J, with 18 bases between. The CDR3 region has the DNA TGTGCCAGTAGACGGGTTGGGGGGGCCGGAGAGACCCAGTACTTC. Protein: CASRRVGGAGETQYF.

The chain uses TRBV6-6 and TRBJ1-2; possible D gene TRBD1, 5 bases. This CDR3 region has 14 residues. Between the trimmed V and J ends, which lost 5 bases and 7 bases, there was a span of 17 bases. The V gene's germline CDR1 is MNHNY and CDR2 SVGAGI (reference sequence). The CDR3 loop is CASSMGQPYSGYTF. DNA for the CDR3: TGTGCCAGCAGTATGGGGCAGCCCTATAGTGGCTACACCTTC.